A single sample gave rise to the 25 T cell receptor beta chains below, sequenced in a study of T cell responses to AZD1222 COVID-19 vaccine. Assay used: immunoSEQ multiplex PCR; TCRdb lists only in-frame clones, some missing. The sample has 100,000 to 150,000 clones; roughly 88% are singletons. Sequencing was performed on peripheral blood, taken on day 0 of AZD1222 vaccination. The receptors derive from an adult in good health.

This clone was seen only a few times. The rearrangement links TRBV19 to TRBJ1-1; no reliable D call. From germline, CDR1 is LNHDA and CDR2 SQIVND (reference sequence). The V end was cut by 6 bases, the J end by 5 bases, with 19 bases between. There are 15 residues in the CDR3. Written as DNA, the CDR3 is TGTGCCAGTAGCCTAATCGATCCTGTGGGGACTGAAGCTTTCTTT. It translates to CASSLIDPVGTEAFF.

The chain couples TRBV6-5 to TRBJ1-2, with 10 bases that match TRBD1. Looked up from germline, CDR1 is MNHEY and CDR2 is SVGAGI. Unmatched junction bases numbered 3, after V lost 5 bases and J lost 3 bases. CDR3 length equals 14 residues. The DNA of the CDR3 is TGTGCCAGCAGTCCGACAGGGGGCTACTATGGCTACACCTTC. Amino acids: CASSPTGGYYGYTF.

This chain links TRBV4-3 with TRBJ2-3; 10 nucleotides match TRBD1. This CDR3 comprises 15 residues. J was trimmed by 5 bases and V by 3 bases; bases with no gene match: 5. Per the germline V gene, CDR1 is LGHNA and CDR2 is YSLEER. CDR3 in amino acids: CASSHRTGGGDTQYF. DNA for the CDR3: TGCGCCAGCAGCCATAGGACAGGGGGAGGAGATACGCAGTATTTT.

To note about this clone: One junction end disagrees with the germline gene, perhaps due to a read error. The chain carries TRBV5-1 and TRBJ2-6; TRBD2 matches at 7 bases. Looked up from germline, CDR1 is SGHRS and CDR2 is YFSETQ. The CDR3 length is 16 residues. For the CDR3, the DNA is TGCGCCAGCAGCTCGGGGGGTTTCTCTGGTGCCAACGTCCTGACTTTC. Amino acids: CASSSGGFSGANVLTF.

The chain carries TRBV18 and TRBJ2-5; 7 bases fit TRBD1. Germline CDR1 is KGHSH and CDR2 is LQKENI. The CDR3 is 14 amino acids. V lost 6 bases and J lost 4; bases outside the gene matches: 8. The CDR3 nucleotides read TGTGCCAGCTCTAACCTAGGGGGCGTAGAGACCCAGTACTTC. This gives the protein CASSNLGGVETQYF.

CDR3 sequence reads: CASSGSGTVATDTQYF. DNA for the CDR3: TGTGCCAGCAGTGGCAGCGGGACAGTCGCAACAGATACGCAGTATTTT. V usage is TRBV6-1 and J usage is TRBJ2-3, with D perhaps assigned TRBD1 or TRBD2 (7 bases each). This CDR3 has 16 residues. With 4 bases removed from V and 3 bases from J, the gap between germline ends came to 17 bases. Germline V gene data show CDR1 as MNHNS and CDR2 as SASEGT.

The chain employs TRBV30 and TRBJ1-2; D remains ambiguous. CDR1 GTSNPN and CDR2 SVGIG come from the germline V gene (reference sequence). Trimming pared 0 bases from V and 7 bases from J, leaving 9 bases between. CDR3 length equals 12 residues. CDR3 in amino acids: CAWSVRMGGYTF. For the CDR3, the DNA is TGTGCCTGGAGTGTAAGGATGGGTGGCTACACCTTC.

The sample holds one count of this clone. The rearrangement joins TRBV5-8 to TRBJ1-2; no clear D gene. V shed 3 bases and J shed 4 bases, with 13 bases lying between them. The CDR3 runs to 14 residues. Germline V gives CDR1 SGHTS, CDR2 YDEGEE. As DNA, the CDR3 is TGTGCCAGCAGCTCGAAAGCTGGGATCTATGGCTACACCTTC. Residues: CASSSKAGIYGYTF.

The CDR3 DNA is TGTGCCAGCGCGGGACCAGGGGTTCCCTACGAGCAGTACTTC. Translating it yields CASAGPGVPYEQYF. The chain has TRBV19 and TRBJ2-7; either TRBD1 or TRBD2 may supply D (6 bases each). The germline V gene encodes CDR1 LNHDA and CDR2 SQIVND (reference sequence). Between the trimmed V and J ends, which lost 9 bases and 2 bases, there was a span of 17 bases. The CDR3 has 14 amino acids.

V is TRBV6-5 and J is TRBJ1-6; the D is unclear. The CDR3 contains 13 residues. V was pared by 4 bases and J by 10 bases, with 11 bases between. CDR1 and CDR2 (germline): MNHEY, SVGAGI. CDR3 region: CASSLRVDSPLHF. The CDR3 DNA follows: TGTGCCAGCAGTTTACGAGTCGACTCACCCCTCCACTTT.

The chain employs TRBV30 and TRBJ2-1, with D tentatively TRBD2 (6 bases). Trimming removed 2 bases from V and 4 bases from J, with 18 bases in between. In germline, CDR1 is GTSNPN, CDR2 SVGIG (reference sequence). The CDR3 consists of 16 residues. This chain's CDR3 is CAWSTPTRMRYNEQFF. In nucleotides, the CDR3 is TGTGCCTGGAGTACACCGACTAGAATGAGGTACAATGAGCAGTTCTTC.

This chain uses TRBV15 with TRBJ1-2, with a possible D match to TRBD1 (5 bases). CDR1 LNHNV and CDR2 YYDKDF come from the germline V gene (reference sequence). Trimming pared 0 bases from V and 4 bases from J, leaving 24 bases between. The CDR3 contains 19 residues. CDR3 nucleotide sequence: TGTGCCACCAGCAGAGACGAGGGGATGGGTTGGAGGGCTCTCTATGGCTACACCTTC. It codes for CATSRDEGMGWRALYGYTF.

This clone was seen many times. This chain connects TRBV29-1 to TRBJ1-6; 10 bases match TRBD1. Trimming removed 5 bases from V and 10 bases from J; junction bases left unmatched: 8. The CDR3 contains 14 residues. Germline CDR1 is SQVTM and CDR2 is ANQGSEA. The CDR3, as DNA: TGCAGCGTTAGGACAGGGGGAGAAGGATCACCCCTCCACTTT. Protein: CSVRTGGEGSPLHF.

This sequence joins TRBV5-4 and TRBJ2-1; TRBD1 agrees at 9 bases. Germline-derived CDR1 and CDR2 are SGHNT and YYREEE (reference sequence). The CDR3 sequence is 13 residues long. The V gene end was trimmed by 4 bases and the J gene end by 8 bases; junction bases not matched to a gene: 4. CDR3 region: CASSRDRDDEQFF. The CDR3 DNA reads TGTGCCAGCAGCCGGGACAGGGACGATGAGCAGTTCTTC.

The V call is TRBV9, the J call TRBJ2-3, with D unresolved. Germline loops: CDR1 SGDLS, CDR2 YYNGEE. The CDR3 totals 13 residues. The V gene lost 0 bases and the J gene lost 4 bases, with 6 bases spanning the gap. Written as DNA, the CDR3 is TGTGCCAGCAGCGTAGAAGTCCCAGATACGCAGTATTTT. Its translation is CASSVEVPDTQYF.

V and J are TRBV19 and TRBJ1-1, with 12 bases lining up with TRBD1. The CDR3 runs 16 residues. CDR1 is LNHDA, CDR2 SQIVND, per germline (reference sequence). J gave up 6 bases and V 6 bases, and 11 bases lay outside the gene matches. The CDR3, as DNA: TGTGCCAGTAGAACCGGGACAGGGGGCTGGATCGCTGAAGCTTTCTTT. It encodes CASRTGTGGWIAEAFF.

The V gene is TRBV3-1 (or the pseudogene TRBV3-2), the J gene TRBJ2-7; 12 bases line up with TRBD2. Germline V gene lookup returns CDR1 LGHDT and CDR2 YNNKEL (reference sequence). The CDR3 has 14 amino acids. V was clipped by 5 bases and J by 3 bases; unmatched bases: 2. DNA for the CDR3: TGTGCCAGCAGCAAGACTAGCGGGGGCTACGAGCAGTACTTC. It encodes CASSKTSGGYEQYF.

This clone was counted a single time. This rearrangement joins TRBV4-1 to TRBJ2-6; TRBD1 is a possible D gene (5 bases). V was clipped by 1 base and J by 0 bases, with 7 bases between them. CDR3 size: 16 residues. Germline loops: CDR1 MGHRA, CDR2 YSYEKL. This chain's CDR3 is CASSQGDSSGANVLTF. The CDR3 DNA reads as TGCGCCAGCAGCCAAGGAGACAGCTCTGGGGCCAACGTCCTGACTTTC.

This chain joins TRBV7-2 and TRBJ1-6; D gene ambiguous. Germline CDR1 reads SGHTA; CDR2 reads FQGNSA. The CDR3 loop spans 15 amino acids. The germline V and J ends were trimmed by 0 bases and 10 bases, with 13 bases remaining between them. The CDR3 coding sequence is TGTGCCAGCAGCTTAGCATTGGGATCGGGGTCACCCCTCCACTTT. This codes for CASSLALGSGSPLHF. The whole variable domain, remainder taken from reference TRBV7-2 and TRBJ1-6, is GAGVSQSPSNKVTEKGKDVELRCDPISGHTALYWYRQSLGQGLEFLIYFQGNSAPDKSGLPSDRFSAERTGGSVSTLTIQRTQQEDSAVYLCASSLALGSGSPLHFGNGTRLTVT.

The rearrangement joins TRBV6-2 or TRBV6-3 to TRBJ2-5, with D unclear. V dropped 5 bases and J dropped 2 bases, with 12 bases sitting between them. Germline V lookup: CDR1 MNHEY, CDR2 SVGEGT. The CDR3 length is 14 residues. CDR3: CASSTPTLQETQYF. CDR3 coding DNA: TGTGCCAGCAGTACCCCCACACTTCAAGAGACCCAGTACTTC.

The chain couples TRBV6-2 or TRBV6-3 to TRBJ2-3, with D unresolved. V dropped 6 bases and J dropped 4 bases, with 8 bases sitting between them. CDR3 length: 12 residues. Germline CDR1 reads MNHEY; CDR2 reads SVGEGT. CDR3 coding DNA: TGTGCCAGCAGCCCCAGCGCAGATACGCAGTATTTT. Its translation is CASSPSADTQYF.

This clone was picked up a small number of times. In the same sample, other DNA sequences code for this CDR3. The rearrangement links TRBV6-5 to TRBJ2-1; TRBD2 agrees at 7 bases. Germline V gene lookup returns CDR1 MNHEY and CDR2 SVGAGI. This CDR3 contains 15 residues. The J segment lost 4 bases and the V segment lost 0 bases, leaving 3 bases of the junction unmatched. The CDR3 here is CASSYSGGGYNEQFF. The CDR3 nucleotides are TGTGCCAGCAGTTACTCTGGCGGGGGATACAATGAGCAGTTCTTC.

This clone was observed a few times. The chain combines TRBV19 with TRBJ2-7; TRBD2 might be the D (5 bases). The germline CDR1 and CDR2 sequences are LNHDA and SQIVND (reference sequence). The CDR3 is made up of 12 amino acids. Trimming took off 5 bases at V and 3 bases at J, with 8 bases between the two ends. The CDR3 region is CASSPGNYEQYF. The CDR3 nucleotides read TGTGCCAGTAGTCCGGGAAACTACGAGCAGTACTTC.

The V call is TRBV6-1, the J call TRBJ1-5; 8 nucleotides match TRBD1. V was pared by 6 bases and J by 0 bases, with 4 bases of the junction left unmatched. Germline CDR1 and CDR2: MNHNS and SASEGT. This CDR3 has 15 residues. CDR3 residues: CASRIRGLSNQPQHF. CDR3 in DNA: TGTGCCAGCAGAATCAGGGGGCTTAGCAATCAGCCCCAGCATTTT.

CDR3 in DNA: TGTGCCAGCAGTCCCCCCGACAGGTGGAATGGCTACACCTTC. Amino acid sequence: CASSPPDRWNGYTF. The V gene is TRBV27, the J gene TRBJ1-2; D may be TRBD1 (6 bases). Germline V lookup: CDR1 MNHEY, CDR2 SMNVEV (reference sequence). CDR3 size: 14 residues. The V end lost 5 bases, the J end lost 6 bases, and 16 bases lay between the germline ends.